This T cell receptor (beta chain) was captured in a study of CD8 T cells in Susac syndrome (dated by TCRdb to between 2018 and 2021). For the study in its entirety: The study used repertoire sequencing to test whether antigen drove CD8+ T cell activation and differentiation in Susac syndrome. CD8+ T cell repertoire clonality was compared between eleven to twelve healthy donors, some 14 Susac syndrome patients and fewer than 19 multiple sclerosis patients. The research as a whole found: The number of individuals in the TCR sequencing and HLA analysis was acknowledged as relatively small.

This clonotype was detected a few times. Its antigen has not been determined. The sample holds no much larger clone one base away, and base qualities are not on file. Peripheral blood CD8+ and CD4+ T cells from healthy donors, Susac syndrome patients and multiple sclerosis patients were profiled by high-throughput TCR beta sequencing. Treatment-naive patients with stable or active relapsing-remitting disease fulfilling revised McDonald criteria were used as multiple sclerosis controls. Bulk CD8+ and CD4+ T cells were purified by magnetic negative isolation, whereas CD8+ TEMRA cells were enriched by FACS. Blood was drawn into EDTA tubes, processed within 24 hours, and PBMCs were isolated by density gradient centrifugation. PBMCs intended for TCR sequencing were cryopreserved in liquid nitrogen and thawed later in a water bath at 37 degrees C. The sorted or isolated CD4+, CD8+ and CD8+ TEMRA cells had a purity of 90% or higher.

V is pared back by 3 bases and J by 2 bases, with 9 bases lying between the germline termini. CDR1 and CDR2, per the germline V gene (reference sequence), are MNHEY and SMNVEV. The CDR3 numbers 14 residues from cysteine through phenylalanine. The entry retains the CDR3 DNA only, 42 bases that are in frame from base 1. RNA was extracted with the RNeasy kit and about 0.45 to 1 ug was reverse transcribed using random hexamers. TCR beta CDR3 regions were amplified with the immunoSEQ multiplex PCR assay covering 54 Vbeta and 13 Jbeta segments. PCR amplification bias was corrected using a synthetic template baseline for primer optimization and computational correction. Per the original workflow: Reads were annotated to V, D and J genes per IMGT and analyzed with immunoSEQ Analyzer, keeping only productive sequences. To calculate clonality, Shannon entropy was normalized by log2 of the number of productive unique sequences and then subtracted from one. Public and private clones were assessed among the 100 most prevalent clones of each patient and control. Clones were defined as Susac-specific when absent from the healthy and MS cohorts, from some 1,100 published viral clones and from other ImmuneACCESS disease sequences. TCRdb applied fastp at Q25 and MiXCR to the public reads, then kept only in-frame beta chains. Each CDR3 protein gets just one entry, which takes the most common genes and DNA from the rows behind it. The V and J calls follow TCRdb's processing rather than the paper's. The sample table holds some 400,000 distinct CDR3 sequences, of which approximately 85% were seen once. About 0.12% of the sample goes to the ten largest clones.

The receptor chain draws on TRBV27 and TRBJ2-3, with TRBD2 perhaps the D gene, on 5 matching bases. Specimen: CD8+ T cells from PBMCs. This TCR was sampled from a human donor with multiple sclerosis. The CDR3 region reads CASSLPGNTDTQYF. The DNA sequence follows: TGTGCCAGCAGTTTGCCGGGGAACACAGATACGCAGTATTTT.